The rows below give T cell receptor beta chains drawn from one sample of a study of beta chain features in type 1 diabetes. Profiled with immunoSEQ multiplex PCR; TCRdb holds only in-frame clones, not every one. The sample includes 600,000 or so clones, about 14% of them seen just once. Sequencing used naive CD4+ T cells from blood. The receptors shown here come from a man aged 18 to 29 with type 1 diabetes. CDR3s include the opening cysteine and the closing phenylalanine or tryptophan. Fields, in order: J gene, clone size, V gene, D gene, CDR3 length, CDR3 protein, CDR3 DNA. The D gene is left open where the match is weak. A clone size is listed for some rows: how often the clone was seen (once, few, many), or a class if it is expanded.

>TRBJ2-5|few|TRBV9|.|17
CASSVSIGQGGSETQYF
TGTGCCAGCAGCGTATCGATCGGACAGGGAGGGTCGGAGACCCAGTACTTC
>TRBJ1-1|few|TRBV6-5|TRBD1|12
CASRTRTGEAFF
TGTGCCAGCAGGACTCGGACAGGCGAAGCTTTCTTT
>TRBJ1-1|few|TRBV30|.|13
CAWSGHQNTEAFF
TGTGCCTGGTCTGGACATCAGAACACTGAAGCTTTCTTT
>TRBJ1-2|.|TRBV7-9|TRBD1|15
CASSHRTGVGNGYTF
TGTGCCAGCAGCCACCGGACAGGGGTTGGAAATGGCTACACCTTC
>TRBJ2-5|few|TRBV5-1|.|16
CASSQGPSSYQETQYF
TGCGCCAGCAGCCAAGGACCCTCCTCGTACCAAGAGACCCAGTACTTC
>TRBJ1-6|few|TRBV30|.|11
CAWARGTALHF
TGTGCCTGGGCACGGGGGACCGCCCTCCACTTT
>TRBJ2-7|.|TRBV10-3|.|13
CAMLREQTYEQYF
TGTGCCATGCTACGTGAACAGACCTACGAGCAGTACTTC
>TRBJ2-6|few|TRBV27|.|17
CASSFLEGAAGANVLTF
TGTGCCAGCAGCTTTCTGGAGGGGGCTGCTGGGGCCAACGTCCTGACTTTC
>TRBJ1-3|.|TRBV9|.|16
CASSPPRGGNGNTIYF
TGTGCCAGCAGCCCGCCCCGCGGAGGGAATGGAAACACCATATATTTT
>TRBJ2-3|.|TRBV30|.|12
CAWSLRTDTQYF
TGTGCCTGGAGCCTCAGAACAGATACGCAGTATTTT
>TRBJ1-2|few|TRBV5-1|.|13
CASSFEVDRGYTF
TGCGCCAGCAGCTTTGAGGTTGATCGTGGCTACACCTTC
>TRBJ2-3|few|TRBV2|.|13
CASHIQNTDTQYF
TGTGCCAGCCATATCCAGAACACAGATACGCAGTATTTT
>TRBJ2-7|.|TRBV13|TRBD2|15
CASSSLGGEGYEQYF
TGTGCCAGCAGCTCCCTGGGCGGGGAGGGGTACGAGCAGTACTTC
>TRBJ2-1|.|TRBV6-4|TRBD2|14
CASSPRTSGSKQFF
TGTGCCAGCAGTCCCCGGACTAGCGGGAGTAAGCAGTTCTTC
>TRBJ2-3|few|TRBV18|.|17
CASSPSLSSGSTDTQYF
TGTGCCAGCTCACCCTCACTCAGCAGCGGAAGCACAGATACGCAGTATTTT
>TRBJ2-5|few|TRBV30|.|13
CACGTAGRETQYF
TGTGCCTGTGGGACAGCGGGACGGGAGACCCAGTACTTC
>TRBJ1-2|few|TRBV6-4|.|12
CASSMGRDGYTF
TGTGCCAGCAGCATGGGGCGAGATGGCTACACCTTC
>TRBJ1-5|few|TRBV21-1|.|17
CASSKSLRVGVDQPQHF
TGTGCCAGCAGCAAATCCCTCAGAGTGGGGGTGGATCAGCCCCAGCATTTT
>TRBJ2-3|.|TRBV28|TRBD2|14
CAISLAGESDTQYF
TGTGCCATCTCACTAGCGGGCGAGTCAGATACGCAGTATTTT
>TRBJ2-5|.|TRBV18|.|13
CASSQGTTQTQYF
TGTGCCAGCTCACAGGGGACGACGCAGACCCAGTACTTC
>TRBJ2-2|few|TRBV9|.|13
CASSRGESGELFF
TGTGCCAGCAGCCGAGGGGAATCCGGGGAGCTGTTTTTT
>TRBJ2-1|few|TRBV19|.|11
CASSHANEQFF
TGTGCCAGTAGTCACGCCAATGAGCAGTTCTTC
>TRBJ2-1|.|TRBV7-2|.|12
CASSIQRPEQFF
TGTGCCAGCAGCATACAACGTCCTGAGCAGTTCTTC
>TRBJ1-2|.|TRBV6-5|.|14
CASSYGGSNYGYTF
TGTGCCAGCAGTTACGGGGGTTCTAACTATGGCTACACCTTC
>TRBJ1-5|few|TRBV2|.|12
CASSTGVSPQHF
TGTGCCAGCAGTACCGGGGTATCGCCCCAGCATTTT
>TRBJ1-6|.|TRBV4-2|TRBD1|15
CASSQEGTANSPLHF
TGTGCCAGCAGCCAAGAGGGGACAGCTAATTCACCCCTCCACTTT
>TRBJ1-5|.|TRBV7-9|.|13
CASSLGRWQPQHF
TGTGCCAGCAGTCTGGGTCGGTGGCAGCCCCAGCATTTT
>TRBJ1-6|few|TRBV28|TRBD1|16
CASSVQGAEGNSPLHF
TGTGCCAGCAGTGTACAGGGGGCCGAGGGAAACTCACCCCTCCACTTT
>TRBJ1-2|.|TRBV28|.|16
CASSTAQGGGSYGYTF
TGTGCCAGCAGTACTGCACAGGGAGGCGGCTCCTATGGCTACACCTTC
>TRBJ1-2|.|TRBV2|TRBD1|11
CASQGANGYTF
TGTGCCAGCCAGGGGGCGAATGGCTACACCTTC
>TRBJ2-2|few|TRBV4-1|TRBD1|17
CASSQPGQGLNTGELFF
TGCGCCAGCAGCCAACCCGGACAGGGATTGAACACCGGGGAGCTGTTTTTT
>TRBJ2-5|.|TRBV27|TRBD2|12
CASSLSGGAQYF
TGTGCCAGCAGTTTATCGGGGGGGGCCCAGTACTTC
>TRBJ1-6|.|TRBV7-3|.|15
CASSLRGGTNSPLHF
TGTGCCAGCAGCTTAAGAGGAGGGACCAATTCACCCCTCCACTTT
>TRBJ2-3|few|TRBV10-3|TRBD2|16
CAISERTSGSTDTQYF
TGTGCCATCAGTGAGCGGACTAGCGGGAGCACAGATACGCAGTATTTT
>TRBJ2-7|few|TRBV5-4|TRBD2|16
CASSRLLAGSSYEQYF
TGTGCCAGCAGCCGCCTCCTAGCGGGAAGTTCCTACGAGCAGTACTTC
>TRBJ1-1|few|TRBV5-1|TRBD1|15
CASSLGDSPNTEAFF
TGCGCCAGCAGCTTGGGGGACAGTCCGAACACTGAAGCTTTCTTT
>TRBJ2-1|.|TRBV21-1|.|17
CASSKEEREGHYNEQFF
TGTGCCAGCAGCAAAGAAGAGCGGGAGGGCCACTACAATGAGCAGTTCTTC
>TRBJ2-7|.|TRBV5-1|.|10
CARRSYEQYF
TGCGCCAGACGAAGCTACGAGCAGTACTTC
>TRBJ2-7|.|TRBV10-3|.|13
CAISESGSYEQYF
TGTGCCATCAGTGAGTCGGGTAGCTACGAGCAGTACTTC
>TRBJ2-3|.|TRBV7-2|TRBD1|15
CASSPGQGATDTQYF
TGTGCCAGCAGCCCAGGACAGGGGGCTACAGATACGCAGTATTTT
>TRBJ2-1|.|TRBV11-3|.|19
CASSHEQGGSFGSYNEQFF
TGTGCCAGCAGCCACGAACAGGGCGGCTCCTTTGGTTCCTACAATGAGCAGTTCTTC
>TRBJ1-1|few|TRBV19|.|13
CASTLTGSAEAFF
TGTGCCAGTACCCTCACAGGGTCGGCTGAAGCTTTCTTT
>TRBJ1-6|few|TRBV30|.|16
CAWSALPDRGRSPLHF
TGTGCCTGGAGTGCACTCCCGGACCGAGGGCGGTCACCCCTCCACTTT
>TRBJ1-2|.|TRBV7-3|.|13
CASRASEGDGYTF
TGTGCCAGCCGGGCTTCCGAGGGTGATGGCTACACCTTC
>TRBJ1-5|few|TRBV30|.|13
CAWSVQARGPQHF
TGTGCCTGGAGTGTACAGGCTCGGGGGCCCCAGCATTTT
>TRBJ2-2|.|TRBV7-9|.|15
CASTQGTLGSGELFF
TGTGCCAGCACCCAGGGGACCCTAGGTTCCGGGGAGCTGTTTTTT
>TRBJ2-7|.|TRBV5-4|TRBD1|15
CASSGTGTGDNEQYF
TGTGCCAGCAGCGGAACCGGGACAGGGGATAACGAGCAGTACTTC
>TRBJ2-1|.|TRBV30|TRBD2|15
CAWSRGGGSYNEQFF
TGTGCCTGGAGTCGCGGGGGAGGGTCATACAATGAGCAGTTCTTC
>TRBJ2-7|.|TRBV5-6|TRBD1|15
CASSSPGTGNYEQYF
TGTGCCAGCAGCTCCCCGGGGACAGGGAACTACGAGCAGTACTTC
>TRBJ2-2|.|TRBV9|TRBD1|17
CASSTSSGTGETGELFF
TGTGCCAGCAGCACTTCTTCCGGGACAGGGGAGACCGGGGAGCTGTTTTTT
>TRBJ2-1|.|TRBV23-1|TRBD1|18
CASSHTADRPSSYNEQFF
TGCGCCAGCAGTCATACGGCGGACAGGCCGAGCTCCTACAATGAGCAGTTCTTC